This TCR beta chain was profiled in a study of blood T cell repertoires in COVID-19. Background on the study: COVID-19 samples collected from the United States, Italy and Spain covered acute and convalescent phases. Sources were T cells, B-cell-depleted T cells, or PBMCs; the material itself was cDNA or gDNA.

Participant age was about 18 to 95 years, and participants resided in approximately 25 US areas. Original handling: Amplification of reference gene primers was used by the study to estimate nucleated cell counts. Sequencing used immunoSEQ multiplex PCR; TCRdb keeps in-frame clones, though not all of them. That table gives V, J and clone size, and the DNA gave D and trimming. Of hundreds of thousands of clones listed, about nine tenths are singletons. The germline V gene has CDR1 MNHEY and CDR2 SVGAGI. Unmatched junction bases numbered 6, after V lost 6 bases and J lost 5 bases. The CDR3 is 13 residues long.

The sequence came from a woman in her 30s with acute COVID-19. The rearrangement uses TRBV6-5 and TRBJ2-5; 7 bases align to TRBD2. Input material: PBMCs or T cells enriched from blood (not recorded which). CDR3 loop: CASRPGGSETQYF. The CDR3 nucleotides read TGTGCCAGCAGACCGGGGGGTTCGGAGACCCAGTACTTC.